This T cell receptor (beta chain) was obtained from a study of blood T cell repertoires in COVID-19. Per the authors' pipeline: Reference gene primer amplification gave estimated nucleated cell counts. Sequencing was performed with immunoSEQ multiplex PCR; in TCRdb, only in-frame clones are kept and a portion is missing. Clonal size and the V and J genes are those of that table, whereas D and trimming came from the DNA. The profile shows more than 45,000 clones, around 90% of them singletons. Germline loops: CDR1 LGHDT, CDR2 YNNKEL (reference sequence). The V gene end was trimmed by 4 bases and the J gene end by 3 bases; junction bases not matched to a gene: 2. CDR3 size: 13 residues.

The receptor was isolated from a man in his sixties with acute or convalescent COVID-19. V is TRBV3-1 (or the pseudogene TRBV3-2) and J is TRBJ1-1, with TRBD1 matching 7 bases. The sample was peripheral blood. In DNA form, the CDR3 reads TGTGCCAGCAGCCTCGGGACAGACACTGAAGCTTTCTTT. Translation: CASSLGTDTEAFF.